The 28 T cell receptor beta chains below come from one sample, sequenced in a study of long-term antiretroviral therapy in people with HIV. This was the immunoSEQ v3.0 assay at survey level. The data were produced by immunoSEQ multiplex PCR, yet TCRdb's version contains in-frame clones alone and is incomplete. The sample holds roughly 29,000 clones; roughly 84% are singletons and the top ten take around 8.3%. Material: unsorted PBMCs, obtained 3 years after starting antiretroviral therapy. The receptors originated from a man aged 35-49 years with HIV.

V and J are TRBV11-2 and TRBJ1-2; D is unresolved. V was trimmed by 5 bases and J by 8 bases, leaving 18 bases between them. Germline V CDR1 and CDR2: SGHAT, FQNNGV. This CDR3 is built from 14 residues. The CDR3 protein is CASSPGARVGGYTF. CDR3 DNA: TGTGCCAGCAGCCCTGGTGCCCGAGTGGGGGGCTACACCTTC.

J is TRBJ2-7 and V is TRBV5-1; 8 bases agree with TRBD1. J was trimmed by 3 bases and V by 0 bases; bases with no gene match: 5. Germline CDR1 reads SGHRS; CDR2 reads YFSETQ. The CDR3 has 15 residues. DNA for the CDR3: TGCGCCAGCAGCTTGGGTGTGACAGGGGTCTACGAGCAGTACTTC. Translating gives CASSLGVTGVYEQYF.

This clone was observed a few times. This chain links TRBV7-9 with TRBJ1-1, with D possibly matching TRBD1 (6 bases). V was shortened by 3 bases and J by 4 bases, with 12 bases between the two germline ends. Germline V gene sequence: CDR1 SEHNR, CDR2 FQNEAQ (reference sequence). This CDR3 contains 14 residues. CDR3 sequence: CASSLGQGSTEAFF. CDR3 bases: TGTGCCAGCAGCTTGGGCCAGGGGAGCACTGAAGCTTTCTTT.

This clone was detected a few times. The chain uses TRBV6-5 and TRBJ1-2; weak D call: TRBD1 (5 bases). V lost 0 bases and J 2 bases, leaving 7 bases between the germline ends. The V gene's germline CDR1 is MNHEY and CDR2 SVGAGI. This CDR3 region has 14 residues. CDR3 sequence: CASSYSKGNYGYTF. The DNA of the CDR3 is TGTGCCAGCAGTTACTCGAAGGGGAACTATGGCTACACCTTC.

This clone was seen just once. The gene calls are TRBV2 and TRBJ1-3; D gene unclear. CDR1 and CDR2 from the germline V gene are SNHLY and FYNNEI. This CDR3 contains 15 residues. Trimming left V 6 bases short and J 8 bases short, with 20 bases between. The CDR3 spells CASSQRNTFLHTIYF. CDR3 nucleotides: TGTGCCAGCAGCCAACGGAACACTTTCCTACACACCATATATTTT.

The chain employs TRBV7-8 and TRBJ2-7; 7 nucleotides agree with TRBD1. The V gene end was trimmed by 5 bases and the J gene end by 3 bases; junction bases not matched to a gene: 22. Germline assignment: CDR1 SGHVS and CDR2 FQNEAQ. The CDR3 totals 19 residues. In DNA, the CDR3 is TGTGCCAGCAGCCCTAGTCAGGCGCAGGGGGTTACTAGGTTCTACGAGCAGTACTTC. Amino acid sequence: CASSPSQAQGVTRFYEQYF. Based on the CDR3 plus reference TRBV7-8 and TRBJ2-7, the full variable domain is GAGVSQSPRYKVAKRGQDVALRCDPISGHVSLFWYQQALGQGPEFLTYFQNEAQLDKSGLPSDRFFAERPEGSVSTLKIQRTQQEDSAVYLCASSPSQAQGVTRFYEQYFGPGTRLTVT.

Only one count was recorded for this clone. V gene TRBV5-1 combines with J gene TRBJ2-3; D might be TRBD2 (6 bases). Trimming removed 4 bases at V and 1 base at J, with 10 bases between. Germline V gene lookup returns CDR1 SGHRS and CDR2 YFSETQ. CDR3 length: 14 residues. CDR3 DNA: TGCGCCAGCAGCCGGGACTCCGGCACAGATACGCAGTATTTT. Residues: CASSRDSGTDTQYF.

The chain links TRBV11-2 to TRBJ2-1, with D perhaps assigned TRBD1 or TRBD2 (5 bases each). CDR1 is SGHAT and CDR2 is FQNNGV in the germline V gene. The V end was cut by 6 bases, the J end by 7 bases, with 19 bases between. The CDR3 sequence is 15 residues long. CDR3 DNA: TGTGCCAGCAGATCTCCGGGACGGTGGGCAAATGAGCAGTTCTTC. Residues: CASRSPGRWANEQFF.

This rearrangement joins TRBV2 to TRBJ2-7; D is unresolved. Between the trimmed V and J ends, which lost 5 bases and 3 bases, there was a span of 5 bases. There are 11 residues in the CDR3. The V gene's germline CDR1 is SNHLY and CDR2 FYNNEI. The CDR3 reads CASSNSYEQYF. As DNA, the CDR3 is TGTGCCAGCAGTAACAGCTACGAGCAGTACTTC. The full variable domain, in which reference TRBV2 and TRBJ2-7 provide the parts outside the CDR3, is EPEVTQTPSHQVTQMGQEVILRCVPISNHLYFYWYRQILGQKVEFLVSFYNNEISEKSEIFDDQFSVERPDGSNFTLKIRSTKLEDSAMYFCASSNSYEQYFGPGTRLTVT.

This clone showed up just a few times. The V call is TRBV7-3, the J call TRBJ2-2; D perhaps matches TRBD2 (6 bases). Germline V gives CDR1 SGHTA, CDR2 FQGTGA. Trimming left V 5 bases short and J 2 bases short, with 12 bases between. This CDR3 comprises 15 residues. The CDR3 region has the DNA TGTGCCAGCAGCCCGCCGGGACTTAACACCGGGGAGCTGTTTTTT. It yields the protein CASSPPGLNTGELFF.

The sample holds a few counts of this clone. The chain uses TRBV4-1 and TRBJ2-7; 11 bases fit TRBD2. Germline trimming cut 0 bases from V and 4 bases from J; bases unmatched to any gene: 2. The germline CDR1 and CDR2 sequences are MGHRA and YSYEKL. The CDR3 spans 15 residues. The CDR3 spells CASSQDIAGGYEQYF. The DNA for the CDR3 is TGCGCCAGCAGCCAAGACATAGCGGGAGGGTACGAGCAGTACTTC.

The chain is built from TRBV5-8 and TRBJ1-1; 8 nucleotides match TRBD1. CDR3 length: 17 residues. Germline-derived CDR1 and CDR2 are SGHTS and YDEGEE. V dropped 4 bases and J dropped 0; count of bases not matched to a gene: 11. CDR3 loop: CASSPDSGGPMNTEAFF. Written as DNA, the CDR3 is TGTGCCAGCAGCCCCGACTCAGGGGGCCCCATGAACACTGAAGCTTTCTTT. The full variable domain, with the rest looked up from reference TRBV5-8 and TRBJ1-1, is EAGVTQSPTHLIKTRGQQATLRCSPISGHTSVYWYQQALGLGLQFLLWYDEGEERNRGNFPPRFSGRQFPNYSSELNVNALELEDSALYLCASSPDSGGPMNTEAFFGQGTRLTVV.

This chain uses TRBV28 with TRBJ1-6; no clear D gene. V lost 3 bases and J lost 6, with 9 bases in between. CDR3 length equals 14 residues. Per the germline V gene, CDR1 is MDHEN and CDR2 is SYDVKM. This chain's CDR3 is CASSLTGSNSPLHF. The CDR3 DNA sequence: TGTGCCAGCAGTTTGACGGGGAGTAATTCACCCCTCCACTTT.

The gene calls are TRBV2 and TRBJ1-5; tentative D call: TRBD1 (6 bases). From germline, CDR1 is SNHLY and CDR2 FYNNEI. V lost 4 bases and J 4 bases, leaving 14 bases between the germline ends. The CDR3 loop spans 15 amino acids. CDR3 loop: CASSGQVGRNQPQHF. CDR3 DNA sequence: TGTGCCAGCAGTGGACAGGTAGGACGGAATCAGCCCCAGCATTTT. The full variable domain, completed using reference TRBV2 and TRBJ1-5, is EPEVTQTPSHQVTQMGQEVILRCVPISNHLYFYWYRQILGQKVEFLVSFYNNEISEKSEIFDDQFSVERPDGSNFTLKIRSTKLEDSAMYFCASSGQVGRNQPQHFGDGTRLSIL.

This chain joins TRBV9 and TRBJ2-5, with 7 bases lining up with TRBD1. The J call may be incorrect, as the DNA end agrees better with TRBJ2-7. From germline, CDR1 is SGDLS and CDR2 YYNGEE. This CDR3 spans 14 amino acids. In DNA form, the CDR3 reads TGTGCCAGCAGCGAACAGGGGAATCCCTACGAGCAGTACTTC. As protein: CASSEQGNPYEQYF.

The gene calls are TRBV19 and TRBJ1-3; D remains ambiguous. CDR3 length: 15 residues. Trimming took off 2 bases at V and 0 bases at J, with 8 bases between the two ends. Looked up from germline, CDR1 is LNHDA and CDR2 is SQIVND (reference sequence). The CDR3: CASSITAVSGNTIYF. In DNA form, the CDR3 reads TGTGCCAGTAGTATAACAGCAGTCTCTGGAAACACCATATATTTT.

The chain couples TRBV13 to TRBJ2-3, with 8 bases fitting TRBD2. V trimming: 0 bases; J trimming: 1 base; junction bases outside the gene matches: 0. The germline V gene encodes CDR1 PRHDT and CDR2 FYEKMQ (reference sequence). The CDR3 spans 15 residues. CDR3 nucleotides: TGTGCCAGCAGCTTAGGACTAGCGGGCACAGATACGCAGTATTTT. It translates to CASSLGLAGTDTQYF. Looking up the rest from reference TRBV13 and TRBJ2-3 gives the full variable domain: AAGVIQSPRHLIKEKRETATLKCYPIPRHDTVYWYQQGPGQDPQFLISFYEKMQSDKGSIPDRFSAQQFSDYHSELNMSSLELGDSALYFCASSLGLAGTDTQYFGPGTRLTVL.

The chain uses TRBV12-2 and TRBJ2-1; the table calls TRBD2, which could not be checked here. TRBV12-2 is a pseudogene locus. The CDR3 covers 15 residues. The CDR3 sequence: CASRLLAGRVDEQFF. DNA of the CDR3: TGTGCAAGTCGCCTACTAGCGGGACGTGTTGATGAGCAGTTCTTC.

The rearrangement links TRBV13 to TRBJ1-2; no firm D call. The CDR3 loop spans 14 amino acids. With 3 bases removed from V and 0 bases from J, the gap between germline ends came to 8 bases. Germline V CDR1 and CDR2: PRHDT, FYEKMQ (reference sequence). As DNA, the CDR3 is TGTGCCAGCAGCTTGGGCAGGTCTAACTATGGCTACACCTTC. Translating it yields CASSLGRSNYGYTF.

The chain is built from TRBV7-9 and TRBJ2-7, with 11 positions matching TRBD2. V was pared by 5 bases and J by 4 bases, with 7 bases of the junction left unmatched. The CDR3 spans 15 residues. Germline CDR1 and CDR2: SEHNR and FQNEAQ (reference sequence). CDR3 protein: CASSQPTSGGYEQYF. CDR3 nucleotide sequence: TGTGCCAGCAGCCAACCTACTAGCGGGGGTTACGAGCAGTACTTC.

The chain has TRBV29-1 and TRBJ1-1; D may be TRBD1 (5 bases). Deletions cut 7 bases from V and 2 bases from J, with 8 bases between. Germline V gene data show CDR1 as SQVTM and CDR2 as ANQGSEA. The length of the CDR3 is 11 residues. The CDR3 loop reads CSGGFNTEAFF. In DNA, the CDR3 is TGCAGCGGGGGGTTCAACACTGAAGCTTTCTTT.

J is TRBJ2-3 and V is TRBV14; D gene unclear. Germline CDR1 reads SGHDN; CDR2 reads FVKESK. The CDR3 runs to 17 residues. V was shortened by 0 bases and J by 9 bases, with 22 bases between the two germline ends. The CDR3 here is CASSQDTGSHPILTQYF. The CDR3 DNA follows: TGTGCCAGCAGCCAAGATACGGGCAGCCACCCCATCTTGACGCAGTATTTT. Based on the CDR3 plus reference TRBV14 and TRBJ2-3, the full variable domain is EAGVTQFPSHSVIEKGQTVTLRCDPISGHDNLYWYRRVMGKEIKFLLHFVKESKQDESGMPNNRFLAERTGGTYSTLKVQPAELEDSGVYFCASSQDTGSHPILTQYFGPGTRLTVL.

This clone was recorded a few times. The V call is TRBV11-2, the J call TRBJ1-6; 8 positions match TRBD1. The germline CDR1 and CDR2 sequences are SGHAT and FQNNGV. Unmatched junction bases numbered 9, after V lost 4 bases and J lost 7 bases. The CDR3 has 16 residues. The CDR3 loop reads CASSSYTGTGNSPLHF. Written as DNA, the CDR3 is TGTGCCAGCAGCTCCTATACCGGGACAGGAAATTCACCCCTCCACTTT. Complete variable domain (other parts from reference TRBV11-2 and TRBJ1-6): EAGVAQSPRYKIIEKRQSVAFWCNPISGHATLYWYQQILGQGPKLLIQFQNNGVVDDSQLPKDRFSAERLKGVDSTLKIQPAKLEDSAVYLCASSSYTGTGNSPLHFGNGTRLTVT.

The J gene is TRBJ1-2, the V gene TRBV6-1; 7 nucleotides line up with TRBD1. Germline assignment: CDR1 MNHNS and CDR2 SASEGT. With V trimmed by 7 bases and J by 2 bases, 7 bases remained unmatched. CDR3 size: 14 residues. The CDR3 is CASKPGGENYGYTF. DNA for the CDR3: TGTGCCAGCAAGCCAGGGGGAGAAAACTATGGCTACACCTTC.

This clone appeared a few times. This rearrangement joins TRBV12-5 to TRBJ1-2; 8 nucleotides align to TRBD1. The CDR3 totals 13 residues. Germline V gene lookup returns CDR1 LGHNT and CDR2 FRNRAP. V gave up 6 bases and J gave up 4 bases; unmatched junction bases: 4. DNA for the CDR3: TGTGCTAGTGGCTCGGACAGGGCCTATGGCTACACCTTC. Translating gives CASGSDRAYGYTF.

This clone occurred once. The CDR3 region has the DNA TGTGCCAGCAGTTCGACAGGGAACTATGGCTACACCTTC. This codes for CASSSTGNYGYTF. This rearrangement joins TRBV6-5 to TRBJ1-2; 7 bases are a match to TRBD1. CDR3 size: 13 residues. The ends lost 4 bases at V and 2 bases at J; junction bases unmatched: 1. CDR1 MNHEY and CDR2 SVGAGI come from the germline V gene.

This rearrangement joins TRBV25-1 to TRBJ2-3, with a possible D match to TRBD2 (6 bases). Germline V gives CDR1 MGHDK, CDR2 SYGVNS. V was trimmed by 3 bases and J by 4 bases, leaving 17 bases between them. The CDR3 sequence is 16 residues long. In DNA, the CDR3 is TGTGCCAGCAGTGATCAGGGACGGGCGGGGCCAGATACGCAGTATTTT. Its translation: CASSDQGRAGPDTQYF.

This chain joins TRBV9 and TRBJ1-1, with no clear D. V was shortened by 4 bases and J by 1 base, with 11 bases between the two germline ends. This CDR3 is 14 amino acids long. In germline, CDR1 is SGDLS, CDR2 YYNGEE. CDR3 loop: CASSFDTGNTEAFF. The CDR3 DNA sequence: TGTGCCAGCAGCTTCGACACCGGGAACACTGAAGCTTTCTTT. Based on the CDR3 plus reference TRBV9 and TRBJ1-1, the full variable domain is DSGVTQTPKHLITATGQRVTLRCSPRSGDLSVYWYQQSLDQGLQFLIQYYNGEERAKGNILERFSAQQFPDLHSELNLSSLELGDSALYFCASSFDTGNTEAFFGQGTRLTVV.